A single sample is the source of the 21 T cell receptor beta chains below, sequenced in a study of blood T cell repertoires in COVID-19. Clones were sequenced by immunoSEQ multiplex PCR, and TCRdb holds only the in-frame ones, with some missing. The sample records around 64,000 clones, 86% being singletons. Sequenced sample: peripheral blood. Receptors originate from a man under 40 with acute or convalescent COVID-19.

This sequence joins TRBV5-1 and TRBJ1-1; D call uncertain. V was shortened by 0 bases and J by 0 bases, with 6 bases between the two germline ends. Germline CDR1 reads SGHRS; CDR2 reads YFSETQ. The CDR3 spans 14 residues. As DNA, the CDR3 is TGCGCCAGCAGCTTGGATTCTATGAACACTGAAGCTTTCTTT. Protein: CASSLDSMNTEAFF.

The genes are TRBV18 and TRBJ2-2, with D hard to call. Trimming left V 2 bases short and J 1 base short, with 5 bases between. Germline CDR1 and CDR2: KGHSH and LQKENI. This CDR3 region has 14 residues. The CDR3 region has the DNA TGTGCCAGCTCACCAAGAGGGAACACCGGGGAGCTGTTTTTT. It translates to CASSPRGNTGELFF.

This chain connects TRBV6-6 to TRBJ1-1; 11 positions agree with TRBD1. The trim removed 4 bases at V and 11 bases at J, leaving 6 bases unmatched. The CDR3 length is 13 residues. CDR1 is MNHNY and CDR2 is SVGAGI in the germline V gene (reference sequence). CDR3 nucleotide sequence: TGTGCCAGCAGTTTTGGACAGGGGGCGCGTGCTTTCTTT. Protein: CASSFGQGARAFF.

The chain has TRBV7-2 and TRBJ1-2; TRBD1 agrees at 8 bases. V dropped 1 base and J dropped 7; count of bases not matched to a gene: 5. The CDR3 extends over 14 amino acids. Germline V gives CDR1 SGHTA, CDR2 FQGNSA. This CDR3 is CASSLDGQGVGYTF. DNA for the CDR3: TGTGCCAGCAGCTTAGACGGACAGGGAGTTGGCTACACCTTC.

V is TRBV25-1 and J is TRBJ1-2; 8 nucleotides agree with TRBD1. The CDR3 is 16 amino acids. V lost 3 bases and J lost 6; bases outside the gene matches: 12. In germline, CDR1 is MGHDK, CDR2 SYGVNS. Written as DNA, the CDR3 is TGTGCCAGCAGTGAGCTCGGGGCAGGGGGCAAGGATGGCTACACCTTC. Its translation: CASSELGAGGKDGYTF.

The rearrangement uses TRBV14 and TRBJ2-2; possible D gene TRBD1, 6 bases. Germline CDR1 is SGHDN and CDR2 is FVKESK. The germline V and J ends were trimmed by 6 bases and 9 bases, with 14 bases remaining between them. There are 13 residues in the CDR3. CDR3 sequence: CASRHAQGWELFF. The CDR3 coding sequence is TGTGCCAGCAGACATGCACAGGGATGGGAGCTGTTTTTT.

This clone was counted a single time. The chain couples TRBV7-9 to TRBJ2-2; a possible D gene is TRBD1 (7 bases). Trimming pared 5 bases from V and 5 bases from J, leaving 21 bases between. Per germline, CDR1 SEHNR and CDR2 FQNEAQ (reference sequence). The CDR3 spans 17 residues. The CDR3 spells CASSRPRRQGLTGELFF. The CDR3 DNA reads as TGTGCCAGCAGCCGCCCCCGGAGACAGGGACTGACCGGGGAGCTGTTTTTT. Combining the CDR3 with reference TRBV7-9 and TRBJ2-2 gives the whole variable domain DTGVSQNPRHKITKRGQNVTFRCDPISEHNRLYWYRQTLGQGPEFLTYFQNEAQLEKSRLLSDRFSAERPKGSFSTLEIQRTEQGDSAMYLCASSRPRRQGLTGELFFGEGSRLTVL.

This clone was recorded once. The rearrangement joins TRBV24-1 to TRBJ1-6; possible D gene TRBD1, 5 bases. The CDR3 is made up of 16 amino acids. The germline V and J ends were trimmed by 5 bases and 5 bases, with 15 bases remaining between them. Germline loops: CDR1 KGHDR, CDR2 SFDVKD. The CDR3, as DNA: TGTGCCACCAGTGTTGGTGGGGCGGGAAATAATTCACCCCTCCACTTT. It codes for CATSVGGAGNNSPLHF.

The chain combines TRBV10-1 with TRBJ2-3; no reliable D call. Trimming left V 3 bases short and J 0 bases short, with 4 bases between. Germline V gene data show CDR1 as WNHNN and CDR2 as SYGVQD (reference sequence). The CDR3 sequence is 13 residues long. Here the CDR3 DNA reads TGCGCCAGCAGTGATGGCAGCACAGATACGCAGTATTTT. It encodes CASSDGSTDTQYF.

The chain couples TRBV10-3 to TRBJ1-3; 8 nucleotides match TRBD1. Germline V lookup: CDR1 ENHRY, CDR2 SYGVKD. This CDR3 comprises 17 residues. The J segment lost 0 bases and the V segment lost 0 bases, leaving 4 bases of the junction unmatched. The CDR3 region is CAISESSRGLSGNTIYF. As DNA, the CDR3 is TGTGCCATCAGTGAGTCGTCCAGGGGGCTCTCTGGAAACACCATATATTTT.

The chain is built from TRBV7-2 and TRBJ2-1; no clear D. V was cut by 6 bases and J by 3 bases, with 6 bases left in between. The length of the CDR3 is 12 residues. Per germline, CDR1 SGHTA and CDR2 FQGNSA. CDR3 nucleotide sequence: TGTGCCAGCAGTCCTATCTACAATGAGCAGTTCTTC. As protein: CASSPIYNEQFF.

This chain joins TRBV6-5 and TRBJ2-3; TRBD2 matches 12 bases. CDR1 is MNHEY, CDR2 SVGAGI, per germline. J lost 1 base, V lost 7 bases, and 3 bases had no gene match. This CDR3 contains 15 residues. CDR3 sequence reads: CASNRLAGGTDTQYF. The CDR3 region has the DNA TGTGCCAGCAATAGACTAGCGGGGGGCACAGATACGCAGTATTTT.

The V gene is TRBV6-5, the J gene TRBJ2-3, with 9 bases fitting TRBD1. The ends lost 0 bases at V and 1 base at J; junction bases unmatched: 2. The CDR3 runs 16 residues. Germline V lookup: CDR1 MNHEY, CDR2 SVGAGI. The CDR3, as DNA: TGTGCCAGCAGTTACTCGAGGACAGGGGGCACAGATACGCAGTATTTT. Amino acid sequence: CASSYSRTGGTDTQYF.

The chain recombines TRBV19 with TRBJ1-6, with D unclear. The CDR3 length is 13 residues. Trimming removed 3 bases at V and 8 bases at J, with 8 bases between. Looked up from germline, CDR1 is LNHDA and CDR2 is SQIVND (reference sequence). Here the CDR3 DNA reads TGTGCCAGTAGTATGGTGAGAGATTCACCCCTCCACTTT. It specifies CASSMVRDSPLHF.

The chain couples TRBV18 to TRBJ2-5, with D perhaps matching TRBD2 (6 bases). The CDR3 totals 14 residues. With 1 base removed from V and 2 bases from J, the gap between germline ends came to 8 bases. Germline V gene sequence: CDR1 KGHSH, CDR2 LQKENI. The CDR3 DNA sequence: TGTGCCAGCTCACCACAGGGACTGCAAGAGACCCAGTACTTC. It codes for CASSPQGLQETQYF. Using reference TRBV18 and TRBJ2-5 for the parts outside the CDR3, the full variable domain is NAGVMQNPRHLVRRRGQEARLRCSPMKGHSHVYWYRQLPEEGLKFMVYLQKENIIDESGMPKERFSAEFPKEGPSILRIQQVVRGDSAAYFCASSPQGLQETQYFGPGTRLLVL.

V gene TRBV24-1 combines with J gene TRBJ1-1, with 9 bases matching TRBD1. This CDR3 contains 12 residues. CDR1 is KGHDR and CDR2 is SFDVKD in the germline V gene. Trimming removed 4 bases from V and 11 bases from J; junction bases left unmatched: 4. CDR3 DNA sequence: TGTGCCACCAGTGACCGGACAGGGGCTGCTTTCTTT. Translating it yields CATSDRTGAAFF.

The V and J genes are TRBV4-3 and TRBJ1-1; D remains unclear. With 4 bases removed from V and 5 bases from J, the gap between germline ends came to 11 bases. Germline-derived CDR1 and CDR2 are LGHNA and YSLEER. The CDR3 runs 13 residues. CDR3: CASSRVFGTEAFF. DNA of the CDR3: TGCGCCAGCAGCCGAGTTTTCGGGACTGAAGCTTTCTTT.

This sequence joins TRBV3-1 (or the pseudogene TRBV3-2) and TRBJ1-5; no firm D call. The V end lost 2 bases, the J end lost 4 bases, and 6 bases lay between the germline ends. Germline CDR1 and CDR2: LGHDT and YNNKEL (reference sequence). The CDR3 runs to 13 residues. CDR3 sequence (DNA): TGTGCCAGCAGCCAAACGGTTAATCAGCCCCAGCATTTT. Translation: CASSQTVNQPQHF.

The chain employs TRBV29-1 and TRBJ2-7; D unclear. V lost 5 bases and J 0 bases, leaving 5 bases between the germline ends. Germline V lookup: CDR1 SQVTM, CDR2 ANQGSEA. The CDR3 has 11 amino acids. CDR3 coding DNA: TGCAGCGTTCGGAGCTCCTACGAGCAGTACTTC. Translating it yields CSVRSSYEQYF.

V and J are TRBV2 and TRBJ2-4; TRBD2 agrees at 11 bases. Germline CDR1 and CDR2: SNHLY and FYNNEI. The CDR3 runs 19 residues. V was clipped by 1 base and J by 0 bases; unmatched bases: 8. The CDR3 sequence: CASSEGLLAGVSAKNIQYF. The CDR3 region has the DNA TGTGCCAGCAGTGAAGGTCTACTAGCGGGAGTGTCAGCCAAAAACATTCAGTACTTC.

In the case of this clone: At one end the junction does not follow the germline gene, possibly because of a read error. The chain joins TRBV7-7 to TRBJ2-1; 8 nucleotides align to TRBD1. The CDR3 runs to 15 residues. Germline CDR1 and CDR2: SSHAT and FNYEAQ (reference sequence). CDR3 bases: TGTGCTAGCAGCTTAGGACAGGGACCTTACAATGAGCAGTTCTTC. The encoded protein is CASSLGQGPYNEQFF.